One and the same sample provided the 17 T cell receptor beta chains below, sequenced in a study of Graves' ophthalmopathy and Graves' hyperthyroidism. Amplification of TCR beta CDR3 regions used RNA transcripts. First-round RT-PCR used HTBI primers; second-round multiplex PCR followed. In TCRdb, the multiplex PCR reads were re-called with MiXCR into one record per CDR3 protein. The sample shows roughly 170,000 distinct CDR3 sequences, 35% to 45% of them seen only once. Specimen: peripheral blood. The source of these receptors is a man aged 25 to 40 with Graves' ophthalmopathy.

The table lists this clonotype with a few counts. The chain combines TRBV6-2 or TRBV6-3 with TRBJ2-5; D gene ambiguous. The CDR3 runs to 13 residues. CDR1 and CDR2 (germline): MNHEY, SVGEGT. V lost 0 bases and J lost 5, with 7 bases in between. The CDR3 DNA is TGTGCCAGCAGTTACTCGACCGGGGAGACCCAGTACTTC. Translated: CASSYSTGETQYF.

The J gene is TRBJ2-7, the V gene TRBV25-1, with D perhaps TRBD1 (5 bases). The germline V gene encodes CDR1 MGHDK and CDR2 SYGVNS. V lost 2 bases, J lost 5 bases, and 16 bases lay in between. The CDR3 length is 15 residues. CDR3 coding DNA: TGTGCCAGCAGTGAACCAGGGTTTACGACTGACGAGCAGTACTTC. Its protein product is CASSEPGFTTDEQYF.

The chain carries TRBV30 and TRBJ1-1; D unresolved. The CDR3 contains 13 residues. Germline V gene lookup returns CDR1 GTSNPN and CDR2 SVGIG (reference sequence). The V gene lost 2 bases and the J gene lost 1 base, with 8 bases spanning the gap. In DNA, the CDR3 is TGTGCCTGGAGTCGGCGGAAGAACACTGAAGCTTTCTTT. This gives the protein CAWSRRKNTEAFF.

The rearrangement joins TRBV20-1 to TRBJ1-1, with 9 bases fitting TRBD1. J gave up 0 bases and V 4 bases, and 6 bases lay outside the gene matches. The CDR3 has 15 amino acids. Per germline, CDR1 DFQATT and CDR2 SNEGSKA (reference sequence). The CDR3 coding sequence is TGCAGTGCTATTCCCGACAGGGGGTTGAACACTGAAGCTTTCTTT. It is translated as CSAIPDRGLNTEAFF.

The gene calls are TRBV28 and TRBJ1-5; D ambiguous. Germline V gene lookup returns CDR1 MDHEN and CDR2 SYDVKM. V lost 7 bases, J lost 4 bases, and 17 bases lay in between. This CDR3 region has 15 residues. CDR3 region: CASIAVRGTNQPQHF. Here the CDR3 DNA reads TGTGCCAGCATCGCCGTCCGAGGTACTAATCAGCCCCAGCATTTT.

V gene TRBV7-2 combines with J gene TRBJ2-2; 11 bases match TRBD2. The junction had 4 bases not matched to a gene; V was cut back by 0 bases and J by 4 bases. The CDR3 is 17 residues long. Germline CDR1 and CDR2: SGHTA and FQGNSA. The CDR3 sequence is CASSLASSGRGTGELFF. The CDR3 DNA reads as TGTGCCAGCAGCTTAGCGAGTAGCGGGAGGGGCACCGGGGAGCTGTTTTTT.

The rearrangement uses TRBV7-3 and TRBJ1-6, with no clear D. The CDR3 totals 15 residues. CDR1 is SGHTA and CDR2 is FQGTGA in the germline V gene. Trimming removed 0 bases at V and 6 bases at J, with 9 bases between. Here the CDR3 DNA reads TGTGCCAGCAGCTTAACGACCGGGCCTAATTCACCCCTCCACTTT. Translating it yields CASSLTTGPNSPLHF.

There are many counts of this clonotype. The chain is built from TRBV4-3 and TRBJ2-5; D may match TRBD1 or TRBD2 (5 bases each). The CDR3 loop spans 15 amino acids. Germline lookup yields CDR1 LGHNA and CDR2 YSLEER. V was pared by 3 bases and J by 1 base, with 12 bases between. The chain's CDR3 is CASSQGRGVQETQYF. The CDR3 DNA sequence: TGCGCCAGCAGCCAGGGTCGAGGGGTCCAAGAGACCCAGTACTTC.

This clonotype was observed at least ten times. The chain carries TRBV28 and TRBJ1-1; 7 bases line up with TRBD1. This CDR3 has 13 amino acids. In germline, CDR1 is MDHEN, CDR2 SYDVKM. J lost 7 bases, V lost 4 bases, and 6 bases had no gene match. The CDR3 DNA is TGTGCCAGCAGTTCGCCTACAGGGGATGAAGCTTTCTTT. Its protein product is CASSSPTGDEAFF.

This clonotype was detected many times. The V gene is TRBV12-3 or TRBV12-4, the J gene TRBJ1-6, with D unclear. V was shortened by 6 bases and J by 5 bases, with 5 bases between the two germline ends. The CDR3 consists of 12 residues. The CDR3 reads CASRRNNSPLHF. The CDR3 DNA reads TGTGCCAGCAGACGGAATAATTCACCCCTCCACTTT.

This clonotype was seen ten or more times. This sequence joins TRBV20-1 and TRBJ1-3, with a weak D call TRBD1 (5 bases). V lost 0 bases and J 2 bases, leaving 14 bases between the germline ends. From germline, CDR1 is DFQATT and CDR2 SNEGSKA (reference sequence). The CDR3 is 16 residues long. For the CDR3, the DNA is TGCAGTGCTAGAGATAGCAGGGTAATAACTGGAAACACCATATATTTT. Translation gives CSARDSRVITGNTIYF.

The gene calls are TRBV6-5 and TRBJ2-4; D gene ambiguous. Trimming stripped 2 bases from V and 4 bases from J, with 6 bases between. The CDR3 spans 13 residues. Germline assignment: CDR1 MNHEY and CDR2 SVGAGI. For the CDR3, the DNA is TGTGCCAGCAGTTACGACTCAAAAAACATTCAGTACTTC. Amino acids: CASSYDSKNIQYF.

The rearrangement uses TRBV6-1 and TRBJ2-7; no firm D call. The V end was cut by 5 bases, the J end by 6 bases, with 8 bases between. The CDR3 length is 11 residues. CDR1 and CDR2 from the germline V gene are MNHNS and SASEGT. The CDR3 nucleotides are TGTGCCAGCAGTCCCGGTTTCGAGCAGTACTTC. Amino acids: CASSPGFEQYF.

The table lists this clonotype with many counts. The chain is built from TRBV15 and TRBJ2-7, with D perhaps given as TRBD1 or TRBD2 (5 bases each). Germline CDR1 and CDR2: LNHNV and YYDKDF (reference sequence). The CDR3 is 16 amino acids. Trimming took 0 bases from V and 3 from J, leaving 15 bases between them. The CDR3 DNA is TGTGCCACCAGCAGAGATCTAGGGCCGAGGGGCTACGAGCAGTACTTC. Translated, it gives CATSRDLGPRGYEQYF.

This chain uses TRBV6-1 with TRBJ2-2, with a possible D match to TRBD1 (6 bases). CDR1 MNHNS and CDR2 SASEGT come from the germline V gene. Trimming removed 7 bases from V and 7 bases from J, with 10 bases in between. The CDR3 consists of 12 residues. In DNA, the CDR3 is TGTGCCAGCACCGGACAGTTCGGGGAGCTGTTTTTT. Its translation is CASTGQFGELFF.

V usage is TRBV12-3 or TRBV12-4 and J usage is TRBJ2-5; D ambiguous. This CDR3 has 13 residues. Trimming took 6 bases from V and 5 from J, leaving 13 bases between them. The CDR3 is CASSPLRKETQYF. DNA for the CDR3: TGTGCCAGCAGCCCTTTACGGAAGGAGACCCAGTACTTC.

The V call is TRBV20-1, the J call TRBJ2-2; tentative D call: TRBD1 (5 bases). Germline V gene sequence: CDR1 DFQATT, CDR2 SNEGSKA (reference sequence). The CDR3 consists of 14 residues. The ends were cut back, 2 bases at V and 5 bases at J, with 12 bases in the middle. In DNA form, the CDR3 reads TGCAGTGCTAGACCTGACAGTTTAACCGGGGAGCTGTTTTTT. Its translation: CSARPDSLTGELFF.